Listed here are 7 T cell receptor beta chains from one sample, sequenced in a study of Graves' ophthalmopathy and Graves' hyperthyroidism. As the template, RNA transcripts were used to amplify TCR beta CDR3 regions. A first-round RT-PCR used HTBI primers, followed by a second-round multiplex PCR. Using its own MiXCR run on the multiplex PCR reads, TCRdb lists one record per CDR3 protein. Of 600,000 to 700,000 distinct CDR3 sequences in the sample, about 41% were seen once. The sequencing input was peripheral blood. The receptors come from an adult man with Graves' ophthalmopathy.

As to this clonotype: At one of its ends the junction is not consistent with the germline gene, which may arise from a read error. The chain joins TRBV7-3 to TRBJ2-7, with 16 bases identical to TRBD2. The CDR3 sequence is 14 residues long. The germline gives CDR1 SGHTA, CDR2 FQGTGA. The CDR3 nucleotides are TGTGCCAGCAGCGCCGGGACTAGCGGGGGGGCCACGTTCTTC. It codes for CASSAGTSGGATFF.

This clonotype was counted at least ten times. CDR3 region: CASSTGGGETQYF. Here the CDR3 DNA reads TGTGCCAGTAGTACCGGGGGCGGGGAGACCCAGTACTTC. This chain links TRBV19 with TRBJ2-5; tentatively, D is TRBD1 or TRBD2 (6 bases each). Germline V gene sequence: CDR1 LNHDA, CDR2 SQIVND (reference sequence). V lost 4 bases to trimming and J lost 5 bases, with 11 bases between them. The CDR3 consists of 13 residues.

This clonotype was seen more than once but under ten times. The junction differs from germline at one of its ends, possibly a read error. This chain links TRBV10-3 with TRBJ1-1; D is undetermined. The CDR3 consists of 15 residues. Germline V gene lookup returns CDR1 ENHRY and CDR2 SYGVKD. CDR3 protein: CASSDWTEPGTEAFF. DNA for the CDR3: TGTGCCAGCAGTGATTGGACTGAACCGGGCACTGAAGCTTTCTTT.

In this sample, this clonotype turned up a few times. The chain has TRBV12-3 or TRBV12-4 and TRBJ1-4; D gene uncertain. Trimming cost V 3 bases and J 6 bases, with 8 bases left between them. The CDR3 is 13 residues long. CDR3 sequence (DNA): TGTGCCAGCAGTTTTGGGAGGGATGAAAAACTGTTTTTT. This translates into CASSFGRDEKLFF.

The chain uses TRBV20-1 and TRBJ1-4; weak D call: TRBD1 (5 bases). CDR1 is DFQATT and CDR2 is SNEGSKA in the germline V gene (reference sequence). CDR3 length: 14 residues. Trimming took 4 bases from V and 2 from J, leaving 11 bases between them. The CDR3 DNA sequence: TGCAGTGCTAAGAGGGGAAATACTAATGAAAAACTGTTTTTT. Translated, it gives CSAKRGNTNEKLFF.

This clonotype was found a few times. This chain links TRBV12-3 or TRBV12-4 with TRBJ2-7; D may be TRBD1 (5 bases). Trimming pared 5 bases from V and 0 bases from J, leaving 11 bases between. The CDR3 contains 14 residues. CDR3 loop: CASSDETGSYEQYF. The CDR3 DNA reads TGTGCCAGCAGTGACGAAACAGGCTCCTACGAGCAGTACTTC.

This clonotype turned up a few times. This sequence joins TRBV3-1 and TRBJ1-1, with 7 bases fitting TRBD1. Germline CDR1 is LGHDT and CDR2 is YNNKEL (reference sequence). Trimming at V came to 5 bases and at J to 0 bases, leaving 6 bases not matched to a gene. The CDR3 is 15 amino acids. CDR3: CASSLPGQLNTEAFF. DNA for the CDR3: TGTGCCAGCAGCTTACCGGGACAGTTGAACACTGAAGCTTTCTTT. Variable domain in full (rest from reference TRBV3-1 and TRBJ1-1): DTAVSQTPKYLVTQMGNDKSIKCEQNLGHDTMYWYKQDSKKFLKIMFSYNNKELIINETVPNRFSPKSPDKAHLNLHINSLELGDSAVYFCASSLPGQLNTEAFFGQGTRLTVV.